Below, one T cell receptor (beta chain) is given with its context. The antigen is unknown. The CDR3 runs to 13 residues. CDR1 is SGHRS and CDR2 is YFSETQ in the germline V gene. Trimming stripped 9 bases from V and 1 base from J, with 12 bases between. All of the donors resided in Nashville, Tennessee, and each was a Caucasian adult. Both subsets, CD45RA+ naive and CD45RA-negative memory, were split from the CD4+ cells. These data originate in a study of shared clonotypes between healthy human individuals. Assay: immunoSEQ multiplex PCR; the TCRdb copy retains only in-frame clones and omits some. Among 2 million to 3 million clones listed, approximately 93% were seen once. Broader study findings: Only blood samples were collected, and tissue repertoires likely differ. An anticipated effect of sequencing depth on clonotype sharing among donors was recognized.

The genes are TRBV5-1 and TRBJ2-3; D ambiguous. Input material: naive CD4+ T cells from PBMCs. Subset indicated: CD45RA+ positively selected. This TCR was recovered from a man aged 18 to 29 in good health. Some clones in this sample may be carry-over from other donors' samples. CDR3 DNA sequence: TGCGCCATGATCCCCCGGCGCACAGATACGCAGTATTTT. Its protein is CAMIPRRTDTQYF.